The rows below give T cell receptor beta chains drawn from one sample of a study of T-cell memory formation after mild COVID-19. TCRdb reprocessed the 5' RACE reads with MiXCR, giving one entry per CDR3 protein. The sample has 470,000 or so distinct CDR3 sequences; around a sixth are singletons. Sequencing input: PBMCs or a T cell subset sorted from them (not recorded which). These receptors originate from an adult woman who had mild COVID-19 (a few samples of this study predate the infection). Cell type and time point are not known. Each CDR3 is given with its conserved first and last residue. D genes are given only for firm matches. Some rows have no size entry. The others give once, few or many, or a class for an expanded clone.

J gene: TRBJ1-1
V gene: TRBV11-2
clone size: few
D gene: .
CDR3 protein: CASSSPAGQGIAFF
CDR3 DNA: TGTGCCAGCAGCTCCCCTGCGGGGCAGGGCATAGCTTTCTTT

J gene: TRBJ1-1
V gene: TRBV9
clone size: .
D gene: .
CDR3 protein: CASSVDAGNDAEAFF
CDR3 DNA: TGTGCCAGCAGCGTAGATGCGGGGAATGACGCGGAAGCTTTCTTT

J gene: TRBJ1-4
V gene: TRBV6-4
clone size: .
D gene: TRBD1
CDR3 protein: CASRNTGDSNEKLFF
CDR3 DNA: TGTGCCAGCAGGAATACAGGGGACTCTAATGAAAAACTGTTTTTT

J gene: TRBJ2-3
V gene: TRBV20-1
clone size: few
D gene: TRBD2
CDR3 protein: CSAGLAGATSTDTQYF
CDR3 DNA: TGCAGTGCTGGTCTAGCGGGGGCTACTAGCACAGATACGCAGTATTTT

J gene: TRBJ2-5
V gene: TRBV20-1
clone size: .
D gene: .
CDR3 protein: CSALLPGTELQETQYF
CDR3 DNA: TGCAGTGCTTTGCTTCCCGGGACGGAACTTCAAGAGACCCAGTACTTC

J gene: TRBJ1-6
V gene: TRBV7-2
clone size: .
D gene: .
CDR3 protein: CASSLRSPGLNSPLHF
CDR3 DNA: TGTGCCAGCAGCTTAAGGTCTCCAGGGCTCAATTCACCCCTCCACTTT

J gene: TRBJ2-5
V gene: TRBV5-6
clone size: few
D gene: TRBD2
CDR3 protein: CASSPGTSGGWTQYF
CDR3 DNA: TGTGCCAGCAGCCCTGGGACTAGCGGAGGGTGGACCCAGTACTTC

J gene: TRBJ2-7
V gene: TRBV6-2/TRBV6-3
clone size: few
D gene: .
CDR3 protein: CASSSWMGYEQYF
CDR3 DNA: TGTGCCAGCAGTTCGTGGATGGGCTACGAGCAGTACTTC

J gene: TRBJ2-7
V gene: TRBV5-1
clone size: .
D gene: .
CDR3 protein: CASSLVGQGNEQYF
CDR3 DNA: TGCGCCAGCAGCTTGGTAGGGCAGGGTAACGAGCAGTACTTC

J gene: TRBJ2-3
V gene: TRBV24-1
clone size: few
D gene: TRBD2
CDR3 protein: CATSEGLVRNTQYF
CDR3 DNA: TGTGCCACCAGTGAGGGACTAGTACGAAATACGCAGTATTTT

J gene: TRBJ2-3
V gene: TRBV12-3/TRBV12-4
clone size: .
D gene: .
CDR3 protein: CASSFKAGARGTDTQYF
CDR3 DNA: TGTGCCAGCAGTTTTAAGGCGGGGGCGAGGGGCACAGATACGCAGTATTTT

J gene: TRBJ2-4
V gene: TRBV14
clone size: many
D gene: .
CDR3 protein: CASSQAPGNIQYF
CDR3 DNA: TGTGCCAGCAGCCAAGCACCTGGGAACATTCAGTACTTC

J gene: TRBJ1-1
V gene: TRBV10-3
clone size: .
D gene: .
CDR3 protein: CAISETFTPTVPF
CDR3 DNA: TGTGCCATCAGTGAGACTTTTACTCCGACAGTGCCCTTT

J gene: TRBJ2-3
V gene: TRBV5-5
clone size: .
D gene: .
CDR3 protein: CASSPEDITDTQYF
CDR3 DNA: TGTGCCAGCAGCCCAGAGGACATCACAGATACGCAGTATTTT

J gene: TRBJ2-7
V gene: TRBV12-3/TRBV12-4
clone size: few
D gene: TRBD1
CDR3 protein: CASSFGGQSSYEQYF
CDR3 DNA: TGTGCCAGCAGTTTTGGGGGACAGAGCTCCTACGAGCAGTACTTC

J gene: TRBJ1-1
V gene: TRBV18
clone size: .
D gene: .
CDR3 protein: CASSPPGKTEAFF
CDR3 DNA: TGTGCCAGCTCACCACCGGGGAAAACTGAAGCTTTCTTT

J gene: TRBJ1-6
V gene: TRBV3-1
clone size: few
D gene: .
CDR3 protein: CASSPSGTINSPLHF
CDR3 DNA: TGTGCCAGCAGCCCGTCCGGGACAATTAATTCACCCCTCCACTTT

J gene: TRBJ2-3
V gene: TRBV4-1
clone size: few
D gene: TRBD2
CDR3 protein: CASSPPAGGPDTQYF
CDR3 DNA: TGCGCCAGCAGCCCGCCAGCGGGGGGGCCAGATACGCAGTATTTT

J gene: TRBJ2-7
V gene: TRBV11-1
clone size: few
D gene: .
CDR3 protein: CASSLENTRAYEQYF
CDR3 DNA: TGTGCCAGCAGCTTAGAAAATACCAGGGCGTACGAGCAGTACTTC

J gene: TRBJ2-2
V gene: TRBV5-6
clone size: many
D gene: TRBD2
CDR3 protein: CASSLIVGGYTGELFF
CDR3 DNA: TGTGCCAGCAGCTTGATTGTCGGGGGGTACACCGGGGAGCTGTTTTTT

J gene: TRBJ2-3
V gene: TRBV28
clone size: few
D gene: TRBD2
CDR3 protein: CASRSTSGSPDTQYF
CDR3 DNA: TGTGCCAGCAGGTCGACTAGCGGGAGCCCAGATACGCAGTATTTT

J gene: TRBJ1-1
V gene: TRBV9
clone size: .
D gene: .
CDR3 protein: CASSVHPGGGTEAFF
CDR3 DNA: TGTGCCAGCAGCGTACACCCGGGCGGGGGGACTGAAGCTTTCTTT

J gene: TRBJ2-3
V gene: TRBV5-1
clone size: few
D gene: .
CDR3 protein: CASFPGEGTDTQYF
CDR3 DNA: TGCGCCAGTTTCCCCGGGGAGGGCACAGATACGCAGTATTTT

J gene: TRBJ2-3
V gene: TRBV6-1
clone size: many
D gene: .
CDR3 protein: CASSENPLDTQYF
CDR3 DNA: TGTGCCAGCAGTGAAAACCCCCTAGATACGCAGTATTTT

J gene: TRBJ2-7
V gene: TRBV6-2/TRBV6-3
clone size: few
D gene: .
CDR3 protein: CASSAGRGYEQYF
CDR3 DNA: TGTGCCAGCAGTGCTGGTAGGGGCTACGAGCAGTACTTC

J gene: TRBJ1-2
V gene: TRBV24-1
clone size: few
D gene: .
CDR3 protein: CATSDGGDYGYTF
CDR3 DNA: TGTGCCACCAGTGACGGGGGTGACTATGGCTACACCTTC

J gene: TRBJ2-3
V gene: TRBV4-1
clone size: .
D gene: TRBD2
CDR3 protein: CASSQVPTSGTSTDTQYF
CDR3 DNA: TGCGCCAGCAGCCAAGTTCCCACTAGCGGCACTAGCACAGATACGCAGTATTTT

J gene: TRBJ2-4
V gene: TRBV4-1
clone size: many
D gene: .
CDR3 protein: CASSQATARQNIQYF
CDR3 DNA: TGCGCCAGCAGCCAGGCCACTGCGAGGCAAAACATTCAGTACTTC

J gene: TRBJ2-1
V gene: TRBV14
clone size: once
D gene: TRBD2
CDR3 protein: CASSWTSGGWNEQFF
CDR3 DNA: TGTGCCAGCAGCTGGACTAGCGGGGGGTGGAATGAGCAGTTCTTC